This T cell receptor (beta chain) originates from a study of T cell repertoires in cytomegalovirus infection. For the study at large: CMV infection together with matching HLA type was indicated by public TCR beta signatures. Study-wide points: HLA-C-restricted CMV clonotypes gave the most frequent clonotype in two of eight donors. Cumulated frequencies of public TCR beta families served to identify carriers of CMV plus the relevant HLA.

TCRdb processed the reads anew with MiXCR; each CDR3 protein has one entry. The table lists about 260,000 distinct CDR3 sequences, about 13% of them singletons. As regards this clonotype: What it binds is not known.

Germline V lookup: CDR1 SGHRS, CDR2 YFSETQ. CDR3 length equals 14 residues. The J segment lost 3 bases and the V segment lost 4 bases, leaving 3 bases of the junction unmatched. This chain links TRBV5-1 with TRBJ1-4, with 7 bases lining up with TRBD1. The sample consisted of PBMCs. This TCR came from a human donor in good health (CMV status not recorded). Some clones in this sample may be carry-over from other donors' samples. The CDR3 region is CASSQGGPNEKLFF. DNA for the CDR3: TGCGCCAGCAGCCAAGGGGGCCCTAATGAAAAACTGTTTTTT.